The next 27 T cell receptor beta chains were all read from a single sample in a study of CD8+ T cells in alopecia areata. Extracted from the samples, RNA was reverse transcribed into cDNA to serve as the sequencing template. Produced via immunoSEQ multiplex PCR; TCRdb's table is partial and in-frame only. The table lists approximately 100,000 clones, around 86% of them singletons. The treatment is: oral pan-JAK inhibitor, 5-10 mg twice daily. The material was CD8+ T cells sorted from blood, obtained at week 34, from a patient treated with tofacitinib. These receptors all stem from a human donor with alopecia areata.

The chain has TRBV27 and TRBJ1-5; 7 bases map to TRBD1. With 1 base clipped from V and 6 bases from J, the junction kept 9 bases outside the gene matches. Germline-derived CDR1 and CDR2 are MNHEY and SMNVEV (reference sequence). This CDR3 contains 16 residues. The DNA of the CDR3 is TGTGCCAGCAGTTTATGGGGACCGGGACAGAGTCAGCCCCAGCATTTT. Translated, it gives CASSLWGPGQSQPQHF.

This chain joins TRBV7-9 and TRBJ1-4; no reliable D call. The CDR3 consists of 18 residues. Trimming removed 4 bases from V and 0 bases from J, with 18 bases in between. Germline V gene data show CDR1 as SEHNR and CDR2 as FQNEAQ (reference sequence). CDR3 amino acids: CASSSRTVDLSTNEKLFF. CDR3 nucleotide sequence: TGTGCCAGCAGCTCCCGGACGGTAGACCTATCAACTAATGAAAAACTGTTTTTT.

The sample holds a few counts of this clone. This chain uses TRBV4-1 with TRBJ2-1, with 8 bases identical to TRBD2. Per the germline V gene, CDR1 is MGHRA and CDR2 is YSYEKL. V lost 6 bases and J lost 0; bases outside the gene matches: 10. There are 17 residues in the CDR3. CDR3 loop: CASSQRSSGTSYNEQFF. For the CDR3, the DNA is TGCGCCAGCAGTCAAAGGAGTAGCGGGACCTCCTACAATGAGCAGTTCTTC.

The J gene is TRBJ2-7, the V gene TRBV29-1, with 9 bases lining up with TRBD1. The CDR3 extends over 14 amino acids. The V gene's germline CDR1 is SQVTM and CDR2 ANQGSEA. Losses at the gene ends were 2 bases for V and 2 bases for J; bases not matched to a gene: 4. CDR3 sequence reads: CSVERTGDTYEQYF. CDR3 DNA: TGCAGCGTTGAAAGGACAGGGGACACCTACGAGCAGTACTTC.

The chain carries TRBV25-1 and TRBJ1-2, with TRBD1 as a possible D gene (5 bases). Germline CDR1 reads MGHDK; CDR2 reads SYGVNS. Trimming removed 3 bases from V and 4 bases from J, with 9 bases in between. The length of the CDR3 is 13 residues. The CDR3 loop reads CASSDARVYGYTF. The CDR3 nucleotides read TGTGCCAGCAGTGATGCCAGGGTCTATGGCTACACCTTC.

The rearrangement joins TRBV27 to TRBJ2-5, with a possible D match to TRBD2 (6 bases). V shed 0 bases and J shed 1 base, with 9 bases lying between them. The CDR3 length is 15 residues. Germline V gene data show CDR1 as MNHEY and CDR2 as SMNVEV (reference sequence). CDR3 in amino acids: CASSLSGRSQETQYF. The CDR3 DNA is TGTGCCAGCAGTTTATCAGGGAGGTCCCAAGAGACCCAGTACTTC.

The CDR3 DNA sequence: TGCAGCGTCGGTTACAGGGAGGGTCAGCCCCAGCATTTT. This translates into CSVGYREGQPQHF. This chain connects TRBV29-1 to TRBJ1-5; D may be TRBD1 (6 bases). The germline V gene has CDR1 SQVTM and CDR2 ANQGSEA. This CDR3 has 13 residues. Trimming removed 6 bases at V and 6 bases at J, with 15 bases between.

V gene TRBV14 combines with J gene TRBJ2-1; D not resolved. Looked up from germline, CDR1 is SGHDN and CDR2 is FVKESK. Deletions cut 1 base from V and 6 bases from J, with 7 bases between. The CDR3 loop spans 13 amino acids. The CDR3: CASSQVDFNEQFF. Written as DNA, the CDR3 is TGTGCCAGCAGCCAAGTGGATTTCAATGAGCAGTTCTTC.

This chain uses TRBV4-3 with TRBJ2-5; 10 bases fit TRBD2. Germline lookup yields CDR1 LGHNA and CDR2 YSLEER. Unmatched junction bases numbered 13, after V lost 4 bases and J lost 2 bases. The CDR3 sequence is 18 residues long. CDR3 region: CASSPPPLTTSGQETQYF. In DNA form, the CDR3 reads TGCGCCAGCAGCCCACCTCCCCTAACGACTAGCGGGCAAGAGACCCAGTACTTC.

V and J are TRBV19 and TRBJ1-5, with D perhaps TRBD1 (6 bases). Trimming cost V 1 base and J 6 bases, with 13 bases left between them. Germline V gene lookup returns CDR1 LNHDA and CDR2 SQIVND (reference sequence). The CDR3 runs to 15 residues. The CDR3 DNA reads as TGTGCCAGTAGTATAGTGACAGGCGCCGTTCAGCCCCAGCATTTT. Translating gives CASSIVTGAVQPQHF.

The CDR3 nucleotides are TGTGCCAGCTCACCGCTTAGCGGGGGCGAAGGAGATGAGCAGTTCTTC. It codes for CASSPLSGGEGDEQFF. The rearrangement uses TRBV18 and TRBJ2-1, with 9 bases aligning to TRBD2. Germline V lookup: CDR1 KGHSH, CDR2 LQKENI. This CDR3 has 16 amino acids. V shed 3 bases and J 8 bases; nucleotides not matched to a gene: 11.

The chain is built from TRBV12-5 and TRBJ2-7; TRBD2 agrees at 7 bases. CDR3 size: 15 residues. Germline assignment: CDR1 LGHNT and CDR2 FRNRAP. V was clipped by 3 bases and J by 1 base; unmatched bases: 6. The CDR3 sequence: CASGFGGRFSYEQYF. CDR3 sequence (DNA): TGTGCTAGTGGTTTTGGCGGGAGATTTTCCTACGAGCAGTACTTC.

This clone turned up a few times. The rearrangement links TRBV4-1 to TRBJ2-3; D not resolved. Trimming removed 2 bases at V and 3 bases at J, with 3 bases between. CDR3 length: 12 residues. The germline CDR1 and CDR2 sequences are MGHRA and YSYEKL. Here the CDR3 DNA reads TGCGCCAGCAGCCAATCGACAGATACGCAGTATTTT. It specifies CASSQSTDTQYF.

The rearrangement uses TRBV6-5 and TRBJ1-6; TRBD1 aligns across 7 bases. Germline V CDR1 and CDR2: MNHEY, SVGAGI. The V gene end was trimmed by 4 bases and the J gene end by 9 bases; junction bases not matched to a gene: 12. The length of the CDR3 is 16 residues. The CDR3 sequence: CASSSARQGLGSPLHF. The CDR3 nucleotides are TGTGCCAGCAGTTCCGCGCGACAGGGTTTAGGTTCACCCCTCCACTTT.

The chain couples TRBV7-2 to TRBJ2-3; D call uncertain. Trimming cost V 5 bases and J 1 base, with 16 bases left between them. Germline CDR1 reads SGHTA; CDR2 reads FQGNSA. The CDR3 is made up of 16 amino acids. DNA of the CDR3: TGTGCCAGCAGCCCCCCTCAAGGTGGAGGCACAGATACGCAGTATTTT. Translated: CASSPPQGGGTDTQYF.

CDR3 loop: CASSELLGEQYF. CDR3 in DNA: TGCGCCAGCAGCGAGCTCTTGGGCGAGCAGTACTTC. The V and J genes are TRBV5-1 and TRBJ2-7; D is ambiguous. Per germline, CDR1 SGHRS and CDR2 YFSETQ. The length of the CDR3 is 12 residues. V lost 4 bases, J lost 6 bases, and 11 bases lay in between.

V gene TRBV29-1 combines with J gene TRBJ2-7; no clear D gene. Trimming shortened V by 7 bases and J by 4 bases, and 8 bases separated the two germline ends. Germline values: CDR1 SQVTM, CDR2 ANQGSEA. CDR3 length equals 10 residues. The CDR3 reads CSAYGYEQYF. For the CDR3, the DNA is TGCAGCGCCTATGGGTACGAGCAGTACTTC.

The J gene is TRBJ2-3, the V gene TRBV6-5, with 9 bases lining up with TRBD2. The CDR3 consists of 16 residues. The V gene's germline CDR1 is MNHEY and CDR2 SVGAGI. J gave up 3 bases and V 0 bases, and 4 bases lay outside the gene matches. CDR3 sequence: CASSYSTAGGTDTQYF. The CDR3 bases are TGTGCCAGCAGTTACTCGACTGCGGGGGGGACAGATACGCAGTATTTT.

This clone was seen more than once but under ten times. The gene calls are TRBV4-1 and TRBJ2-1; 9 positions match TRBD1. In germline, CDR1 is MGHRA, CDR2 YSYEKL. The V segment lost 4 bases and the J segment 7 bases; nucleotides outside the gene matches: 11. The CDR3 totals 16 residues. DNA of the CDR3: TGCGCCAGCAGCCTTGATAACCGGGACAGGGCAAATGAGCAGTTCTTC. Translating gives CASSLDNRDRANEQFF.

The gene calls are TRBV2 and TRBJ2-1, with D perhaps matching TRBD1 (6 bases). With 5 bases removed from V and 7 bases from J, the gap between germline ends came to 18 bases. Germline V lookup: CDR1 SNHLY, CDR2 FYNNEI. The CDR3 consists of 15 residues. The CDR3 loop is CASSTIGQNFNEQFF. CDR3 DNA: TGTGCCAGCAGTACTATAGGACAGAATTTTAATGAGCAGTTCTTC.

V usage is TRBV29-1 and J usage is TRBJ1-2; the D gene is possibly TRBD1 (6 bases). Germline CDR1 is SQVTM and CDR2 is ANQGSEA. CDR3 size: 12 residues. V gave up 8 bases and J gave up 4 bases, with 14 bases separating them. The CDR3: CSFGETGYGYTF. Here the CDR3 DNA reads TGCAGCTTCGGAGAGACAGGCTATGGCTACACCTTC.

This rearrangement joins TRBV19 to TRBJ2-7; 7 nucleotides align to TRBD2. The CDR3 loop spans 13 amino acids. V was clipped by 3 bases and J by 2 bases; unmatched bases: 1. The germline CDR1 and CDR2 sequences are LNHDA and SQIVND (reference sequence). The DNA of the CDR3 is TGTGCCAGTAGTATCGGGAGGCCCTACGAGCAGTACTTC. Its protein product is CASSIGRPYEQYF.

The rearrangement links TRBV19 to TRBJ2-1; 8 bases fit TRBD2. This CDR3 is built from 18 residues. V lost 3 bases to trimming and J lost 2 bases; unmatched junction nucleotides: 12. Germline V lookup: CDR1 LNHDA, CDR2 SQIVND (reference sequence). The CDR3 reads CASSIGIAGTRPYNEQFF. CDR3 nucleotides: TGTGCCAGTAGTATCGGAATAGCGGGAACGCGGCCCTACAATGAGCAGTTCTTC.

The V and J genes are TRBV5-6 and TRBJ1-2, with a tentative D call TRBD1 (5 bases). CDR3 length: 15 residues. V lost 6 bases and J 8 bases, leaving 23 bases between the germline ends. Per germline, CDR1 SGHDT and CDR2 YYEEEE. This chain's CDR3 is CASTLPRGTYGGYTF. Here the CDR3 DNA reads TGTGCCAGCACCCTTCCCCGGGGGACCTATGGAGGCTACACCTTC.

The CDR3 nucleotides are TGTGCCAGCAGCGCGCGGCTGGGCTCCTACAATGAGCAGTTCTTC. Translating it yields CASSARLGSYNEQFF. The chain is built from TRBV7-2 and TRBJ2-1; D is unresolved. CDR1 is SGHTA and CDR2 is FQGNSA in the germline V gene. Trimming took 5 bases from V and 0 from J, leaving 11 bases between them. The CDR3 spans 15 residues.

The chain links TRBV9 to TRBJ2-3; 7 nucleotides match TRBD2. Germline CDR1 is SGDLS and CDR2 is YYNGEE. Losses at the gene ends were 4 bases for V and 0 bases for J; bases not matched to a gene: 8. The CDR3 is 16 residues long. CDR3 nucleotides: TGTGCCAGCAGCCCGGGGGGAGGAAGGAGCACAGATACGCAGTATTTT. Protein: CASSPGGGRSTDTQYF.

This CDR3 reads CASSFPPRGDVYEQYF. The CDR3 region has the DNA TGTGCCAGCAGTTTCCCCCCCCGGGGAGATGTCTACGAGCAGTACTTC. The chain is built from TRBV7-9 and TRBJ2-7; tentative D call: TRBD2 (5 bases). V dropped 6 bases and J dropped 3 bases, with 21 bases sitting between them. This CDR3 comprises 16 residues. CDR1 and CDR2 from the germline V gene are SEHNR and FQNEAQ (reference sequence).